These 20 T cell receptor beta chains came from one sample sequenced in a study of identical twins. From the 5' RACE reads, TCRdb called clonotypes with MiXCR, one entry per CDR3 protein. Found here are around 300,000 distinct CDR3 sequences, approximately 8.5% of them singletons; the top ten hold 2.1%. This sample also appeared in a second study, on yellow fever vaccine responses in identical twins.

Material: memory (CD45RO+) T cells sorted from blood. All receptors derive from a woman younger than 30 in good health.

This clonotype showed up just a few times. The rearrangement links TRBV25-1 to TRBJ2-3; D is possibly TRBD2 (6 bases). The CDR3 runs to 14 residues. Trimming stripped 5 bases from V and 1 base from J, with 10 bases between. Germline lookup yields CDR1 MGHDK and CDR2 SYGVNS. CDR3 nucleotide sequence: TGTGCCAGCAGTTCGGGACTTCGCACAGATACGCAGTATTTT. Protein product: CASSSGLRTDTQYF.

This chain uses TRBV6-5 with TRBJ2-7; 10 bases match TRBD1. The germline V gene encodes CDR1 MNHEY and CDR2 SVGAGI. J was trimmed by 5 bases and V by 6 bases; bases with no gene match: 7. CDR3 length: 14 residues. The CDR3 spells CASRYRDRGDEQYV. The CDR3 DNA follows: TGTGCCAGCAGGTACCGGGACAGGGGCGACGAGCAGTACGTC.

This clonotype was observed a few times. This sequence joins TRBV27 and TRBJ2-7; D is possibly TRBD1 or TRBD2 (6 bases each). Trimming cost V 5 bases and J 3 bases, with 20 bases left between them. Looked up from germline, CDR1 is MNHEY and CDR2 is SMNVEV (reference sequence). The CDR3 has 16 residues. The CDR3 loop reads CASSRGADTTYYEQYF. As DNA, the CDR3 is TGTGCCAGCAGTAGGGGGGCCGACACGACTTACTACGAGCAGTACTTC.

The rearrangement uses TRBV4-1 and TRBJ2-5; no firm D call. Germline CDR1 and CDR2: MGHRA and YSYEKL. The germline V and J ends were trimmed by 1 base and 5 bases, with 8 bases remaining between them. CDR3 length equals 13 residues. For the CDR3, the DNA is TGCGCCAGCAGCCAAGGTTTATGGGAGACCCAGTACTTC. It yields the protein CASSQGLWETQYF.

This clonotype has only a few counts. The chain employs TRBV6-2 or TRBV6-3 and TRBJ2-3, with a possible D match to TRBD2 (5 bases). Germline V gene lookup returns CDR1 MNHEY and CDR2 SVGEGT. Trimming left V 2 bases short and J 3 bases short, with 6 bases between. The CDR3 length is 13 residues. CDR3 nucleotide sequence: TGTGCCAGCAGTTACACGGGGACAGATACGCAGTATTTT. It is translated as CASSYTGTDTQYF.

This clonotype has more than one count but fewer than ten. This sequence joins TRBV20-1 and TRBJ2-7; D is possibly TRBD1 (6 bases). CDR1 is DFQATT and CDR2 is SNEGSKA in the germline V gene (reference sequence). The CDR3 is 15 residues long. Trimming took off 1 base at V and 3 bases at J, with 16 bases between the two ends. CDR3 loop: CSARATTGLDYEQYF. CDR3 in DNA: TGCAGTGCTAGAGCCACGACAGGATTGGACTACGAGCAGTACTTC.

The sample holds a few counts of this clonotype. The V call is TRBV18, the J call TRBJ2-1; no clear D gene. Germline V gene data show CDR1 as KGHSH and CDR2 as LQKENI. Trimming removed 0 bases at V and 6 bases at J, with 6 bases between. The CDR3 is made up of 13 amino acids. This chain's CDR3 is CASSPPTGNEQFF. The CDR3 DNA reads as TGTGCCAGCTCACCACCGACTGGCAATGAGCAGTTCTTC. Supplemented by reference TRBV18 and TRBJ2-1, the full variable domain reads NAGVMQNPRHLVRRRGQEARLRCSPMKGHSHVYWYRQLPEEGLKFMVYLQKENIIDESGMPKERFSAEFPKEGPSILRIQQVVRGDSAAYFCASSPPTGNEQFFGPGTRLTVL.

This clonotype was counted only a few times. The chain is built from TRBV6-2 or TRBV6-3 and TRBJ2-1, with D maybe TRBD2 (6 bases). The germline gives CDR1 MNHEY, CDR2 SVGEGT. V gave up 7 bases and J gave up 6 bases, with 22 bases separating them. The CDR3 is made up of 16 amino acids. CDR3 nucleotide sequence: TGTGCCAGCAACGCCGCCTTGACTAGTAAGGGCAATGAGCAGTTCTTC. This codes for CASNAALTSKGNEQFF.

In DNA, the CDR3 is TGTGCCAGCAGGGCCGGGAGGCTGGAGACCCAGTACTTC. The encoded protein is CASRAGRLETQYF. The genes are TRBV2 and TRBJ2-5; 7 nucleotides agree with TRBD2. The CDR3 sequence is 13 residues long. The germline CDR1 and CDR2 sequences are SNHLY and FYNNEI. The junction had 6 bases not matched to a gene; V was cut back by 6 bases and J by 5 bases.

The CDR3 nucleotides read TGTGCCAGCAGTTTCTTGGAGATCGCCGGCGGGGAGCTGTTTTTT. Translated, it gives CASSFLEIAGGELFF. This chain joins TRBV12-3 or TRBV12-4 and TRBJ2-2; no clear D gene. Trimming took off 3 bases at V and 7 bases at J, with 15 bases between the two ends. The CDR3 is made up of 15 amino acids.

This clonotype occurred once. This chain uses TRBV11-2 with TRBJ2-3; 9 positions match TRBD2. V shed 5 bases and J 5 bases; nucleotides not matched to a gene: 17. There are 18 residues in the CDR3. The germline V gene encodes CDR1 SGHAT and CDR2 FQNNGV. CDR3 coding DNA: TGTGCCAGCAGCCCCAAGGGTACTGCGGGAGGGCGTAGAGATACGCAGTATTTT. Protein sequence: CASSPKGTAGGRRDTQYF. The complete variable domain, with remaining parts taken from reference TRBV11-2 and TRBJ2-3, reads EAGVAQSPRYKIIEKRQSVAFWCNPISGHATLYWYQQILGQGPKLLIQFQNNGVVDDSQLPKDRFSAERLKGVDSTLKIQPAKLEDSAVYLCASSPKGTAGGRRDTQYFGPGTRLTVL.

This clonotype has ten or more counts. The rearrangement links TRBV6-2 or TRBV6-3 to TRBJ2-1; 12 bases map to TRBD2. The CDR3 length is 20 residues. CDR1 MNHEY and CDR2 SVGEGT come from the germline V gene. V shed 0 bases and J 4 bases; nucleotides not matched to a gene: 13. The CDR3 here is CASSYSTTRLAGGQYNEQFF. The CDR3 nucleotides read TGTGCCAGCAGTTACTCCACGACCCGCCTAGCGGGAGGGCAGTACAATGAGCAGTTCTTC.

This clonotype has at least ten counts. V and J are TRBV25-1 and TRBJ2-3, with 7 nucleotides matching TRBD1. The CDR3 sequence is 17 residues long. The germline CDR1 and CDR2 sequences are MGHDK and SYGVNS. The V and J ends lost 4 bases and 5 bases, in that order; junction bases with no gene match: 15. CDR3 nucleotide sequence: TGTGCCAGCAGTGGCAACAGGGGCCCTACAGGTTTAGATACGCAGTATTTT. Translation: CASSGNRGPTGLDTQYF.

This chain uses TRBV9 with TRBJ2-5; 9 nucleotides agree with TRBD1. After removal of 5 bases from V and 1 base from J, the junction contained 12 bases not matched to a gene. The CDR3 length is 17 residues. Germline V gene data show CDR1 as SGDLS and CDR2 as YYNGEE. CDR3: CASSRTGGKGGQETQYF. The CDR3 region has the DNA TGTGCCAGCAGTCGTACAGGGGGCAAAGGGGGCCAAGAGACCCAGTACTTC.

This clonotype was counted a few times. The chain recombines TRBV20-1 with TRBJ1-5, with TRBD1 as a possible D gene (5 bases). Looked up from germline, CDR1 is DFQATT and CDR2 is SNEGSKA (reference sequence). The V and J ends lost 4 bases and 1 base respectively, with 8 bases between them. This CDR3 has 13 residues. The CDR3 coding sequence is TGCAGTGCTATGGGGGACAGCAATCAGCCCCAGCATTTT. Translation: CSAMGDSNQPQHF.

The rearrangement joins TRBV3-1 to TRBJ1-6; 8 bases align to TRBD1. The V segment lost 4 bases and the J segment 11 bases; nucleotides outside the gene matches: 7. Per germline, CDR1 LGHDT and CDR2 YNNKEL (reference sequence). This CDR3 has 14 amino acids. Here the CDR3 reads CASSRKGQGPPLHF. The CDR3 DNA sequence: TGTGCCAGCAGCCGAAAAGGACAGGGACCACCCCTCCACTTT. Full variable domain (missing parts from reference TRBV3-1 and TRBJ1-6): DTAVSQTPKYLVTQMGNDKSIKCEQNLGHDTMYWYKQDSKKFLKIMFSYNNKELIINETVPNRFSPKSPDKAHLNLHINSLELGDSAVYFCASSRKGQGPPLHFGNGTRLTVT.

This chain uses TRBV28 with TRBJ2-1, with TRBD1 matching 9 bases. The germline gives CDR1 MDHEN, CDR2 SYDVKM. V shed 6 bases and J 6 bases; nucleotides not matched to a gene: 9. CDR3 size: 15 residues. The CDR3 spells CASRRQGGGLNEQFF. In nucleotides, the CDR3 is TGTGCCAGCAGACGACAGGGGGGGGGCCTCAATGAGCAGTTCTTC. The variable domain in full, completed from reference TRBV28 and TRBJ2-1, reads DVKVTQSSRYLVKRTGEKVFLECVQDMDHENMFWYRQDPGLGLRLIYFSYDVKMKEKGDIPEGYSVSREKKERFSLILESASTNQTSMYLCASRRQGGGLNEQFFGPGTRLTVL.

This clonotype was seen at least ten times. The rearrangement links TRBV7-7 to TRBJ2-7; 9 bases fit TRBD1. The germline CDR1 and CDR2 sequences are SSHAT and FNYEAQ (reference sequence). Trimming cost V 5 bases and J 3 bases; bases outside gene matches: 5. CDR3 size: 14 residues. CDR3 sequence: CASSPGTGIYEQYF. The CDR3 nucleotides are TGTGCCAGCAGCCCGGGGACAGGGATCTACGAGCAGTACTTC.

This clonotype was counted ten times or more. This chain joins TRBV12-3 or TRBV12-4 and TRBJ2-7; TRBD1 is a possible D gene (6 bases). Deletions cut 5 bases from V and 0 bases from J, with 11 bases between. This CDR3 has 14 amino acids. CDR3 DNA sequence: TGTGCCAGCAGTCAACAGGGAAGCTCCTACGAGCAGTACTTC. Amino acid sequence: CASSQQGSSYEQYF.

Only a few counts were recorded for this clonotype. The rearrangement links TRBV3-1 to TRBJ2-3; D gene ambiguous. With 3 bases removed from V and 4 bases from J, the gap between germline ends came to 11 bases. Germline V gene sequence: CDR1 LGHDT, CDR2 YNNKEL (reference sequence). This CDR3 is 14 amino acids long. CDR3 nucleotides: TGTGCCAGCAGCCAGCTGGGGAAGGCAGATACGCAGTATTTT. Protein product: CASSQLGKADTQYF.